One sample yielded the 18 T cell receptor beta chains listed below, sequenced in a study of blood T cell repertoires in COVID-19. Profiled with immunoSEQ multiplex PCR; TCRdb holds only in-frame clones, not every one. The sample yields almost 250,000 clones, around 89% seen once. Sequencing was done on a sample of PBMCs or T cells enriched from blood (not recorded which). Receptors were obtained from a woman between 25 and 40 years old who had recovered from COVID-19.

The chain links TRBV10-3 to TRBJ1-2, with 10 bases matching TRBD1. The V segment lost 10 bases and the J segment 6 bases; nucleotides outside the gene matches: 17. Germline V lookup: CDR1 ENHRY, CDR2 SYGVKD. This CDR3 comprises 16 residues. The CDR3 protein is CATRKAVGQGDDGYTF. CDR3 in DNA: TGTGCCACCCGCAAGGCCGTAGGACAGGGGGACGATGGCTACACCTTC.

The chain couples TRBV9 to TRBJ1-3; maybe TRBD1 (5 bases). V lost 7 bases, J lost 0 bases, and 14 bases lay in between. Germline V gene sequence: CDR1 SGDLS, CDR2 YYNGEE. CDR3 length: 15 amino acids. The CDR3 DNA reads TGTGCCAGCTCCCCGACAGCGGGCTCTGGAAACACCATATATTTT. It is translated as CASSPTAGSGNTIYF. The full variable domain, with the rest looked up from reference TRBV9 and TRBJ1-3, is DSGVTQTPKHLITATGQRVTLRCSPRSGDLSVYWYQQSLDQGLQFLIQYYNGEERAKGNILERFSAQQFPDLHSELNLSSLELGDSALYFCASSPTAGSGNTIYFGEGSWLTVV.

This sequence joins TRBV30 and TRBJ2-3, with D unresolved. V lost 1 base to trimming and J lost 3 bases, with 5 bases between them. This CDR3 has 12 amino acids. In germline, CDR1 is GTSNPN, CDR2 SVGIG (reference sequence). The CDR3 loop is CAWSGSTDTQYF. As DNA, the CDR3 is TGTGCCTGGAGTGGGAGTACAGATACGCAGTATTTT.

The rearrangement joins TRBV2 to TRBJ1-1, with D possibly TRBD1 on 6 matching bases. This CDR3 is built from 12 residues. Per the germline V gene, CDR1 is SNHLY and CDR2 is FYNNEI. The CDR3 loop is CAGGAQNTEAFF. For the CDR3, the DNA is TGTGCGGGGGGGGCTCAGAACACTGAAGCTTTCTTT.

This chain connects TRBV9 to TRBJ2-1; TRBD1 matches at 7 bases. V trimming: 3 bases; J trimming: 6 bases; junction bases outside the gene matches: 6. The CDR3 runs to 14 residues. CDR1 and CDR2 from the germline V gene are SGDLS and YYNGEE. CDR3 residues: CASSARQGGNEQFF. In nucleotides, the CDR3 is TGTGCCAGCAGCGCTCGACAGGGCGGCAATGAGCAGTTCTTC.

This rearrangement joins TRBV19 to TRBJ1-6; the D gene is possibly TRBD1 (6 bases). Per the germline V gene, CDR1 is LNHDA and CDR2 is SQIVND (reference sequence). V shed 3 bases and J shed 8 bases, with 17 bases lying between them. The length of the CDR3 is 16 residues. The CDR3 sequence is CASSIRLGTTDSPLHF. In DNA, the CDR3 is TGTGCCAGTAGTATCCGCCTCGGGACAACCGATTCACCCCTCCACTTT.

The J gene is TRBJ1-1, the V gene TRBV2; 10 nucleotides match TRBD1. V lost 5 bases, J lost 4 bases, and 4 bases stayed unmatched. Germline V gene lookup returns CDR1 SNHLY and CDR2 FYNNEI. The CDR3 has 14 residues. Here the CDR3 reads CASSWGQGFTEAFF. CDR3 nucleotides: TGTGCCAGCAGTTGGGGACAGGGGTTCACTGAAGCTTTCTTT.

The chain is built from TRBV9 and TRBJ1-1; 7 nucleotides line up with TRBD1. Germline lookup yields CDR1 SGDLS and CDR2 YYNGEE. CDR3 length: 15 residues. The junction had 9 bases not matched to a gene; V was cut back by 4 bases and J by 3 bases. In DNA, the CDR3 is TGTGCCAGCAGCCGTCCACCGCAGGGGGACACTGAAGCTTTCTTT. This codes for CASSRPPQGDTEAFF.

The chain has TRBV3-1 (or the pseudogene TRBV3-2) and TRBJ2-1, with D unresolved. Germline CDR1 is LGHDT and CDR2 is YNNKEL (reference sequence). Trimming removed 5 bases from V and 0 bases from J, with 14 bases in between. CDR3 size: 16 residues. The CDR3 coding sequence is TGTGCCAGCAGCTATTACCCACCAGGCTCCTACAATGAGCAGTTCTTC. Translation gives CASSYYPPGSYNEQFF.

The chain combines TRBV11-2 with TRBJ2-4; the match to TRBD1 covers 9 bases. Germline CDR1 is SGHAT and CDR2 is FQNNGV. V trimming: 5 bases; J trimming: 11 bases; junction bases outside the gene matches: 10. The CDR3 is made up of 14 amino acids. As DNA, the CDR3 is TGTGCCAGCAGCCGCCGGGACAGGGTGGGCGTTCAGTACTTC. It yields the protein CASSRRDRVGVQYF.

The chain recombines TRBV11-2 with TRBJ2-7; D not resolved. CDR1 SGHAT and CDR2 FQNNGV come from the germline V gene. There are 14 residues in the CDR3. The ends were cut back, 3 bases at V and 0 bases at J, with 9 bases in the middle. CDR3 coding DNA: TGTGCCAGCAGCTTGCGTCCGAACTCCTACGAGCAGTACTTC. Translating gives CASSLRPNSYEQYF.

The rearrangement uses TRBV19 and TRBJ1-6, with 9 bases matching TRBD1. Germline V gene lookup returns CDR1 LNHDA and CDR2 SQIVND (reference sequence). Trimming removed 5 bases from V and 11 bases from J; junction bases left unmatched: 16. CDR3 length: 17 amino acids. CDR3 amino acids: CASSSSQGAGDVPPLHF. CDR3 sequence (DNA): TGTGCCAGTAGTTCCTCACAGGGGGCTGGGGATGTACCACCCCTCCACTTT.

The chain links TRBV5-1 to TRBJ1-1, with a possible D match to TRBD1 (6 bases). The germline V and J ends were trimmed by 4 bases and 6 bases, with 19 bases remaining between them. The germline V gene has CDR1 SGHRS and CDR2 YFSETQ. The CDR3 totals 15 residues. CDR3: CASSREGHSRAEAFF. DNA for the CDR3: TGCGCCAGCAGCAGGGAGGGACACTCCCGGGCTGAAGCTTTCTTT.

The V and J genes are TRBV5-6 and TRBJ2-3, with unresolved D. The V gene's germline CDR1 is SGHDT and CDR2 YYEEEE. The CDR3 covers 15 residues. Trimming took 0 bases from V and 0 from J, leaving 8 bases between them. The CDR3 is CASSLGVVSTDTQYF. The CDR3 bases are TGTGCCAGCAGCTTGGGAGTTGTTAGCACAGATACGCAGTATTTT.

This clone was observed a single time. V is TRBV6-5 and J is TRBJ2-7; 7 bases are shared with TRBD1. Looked up from germline, CDR1 is MNHEY and CDR2 is SVGAGI. The CDR3 covers 16 residues. The V gene end was trimmed by 3 bases and the J gene end by 0 bases; junction bases not matched to a gene: 8. DNA for the CDR3: TGTGCCAGCAGTTATAGTATGGGACAGCACTCCTACGAGCAGTACTTC. Its translation is CASSYSMGQHSYEQYF.

This chain connects TRBV5-4 to TRBJ2-4; TRBD1 matches at 8 bases. The CDR3 spans 17 residues. V was pared by 0 bases and J by 0 bases, with 5 bases of the junction left unmatched. Germline CDR1 and CDR2: SGHNT and YYREEE (reference sequence). In DNA, the CDR3 is TGTGCCAGCAGCTTGGCGGGGACAGGCCGAGCCAAAAACATTCAGTACTTC. It yields the protein CASSLAGTGRAKNIQYF.

The chain is built from TRBV18 and TRBJ2-5; D is possibly TRBD1 (5 bases). Looked up from germline, CDR1 is KGHSH and CDR2 is LQKENI. The V gene lost 6 bases and the J gene lost 2 bases, with 10 bases spanning the gap. The CDR3 sequence is 13 residues long. CDR3: CASSAGMQETQYF. In DNA form, the CDR3 reads TGTGCCAGCTCGGCAGGGATGCAAGAGACCCAGTACTTC.

The chain recombines TRBV7-9 with TRBJ1-2; no firm D call. The germline V and J ends were trimmed by 0 bases and 8 bases, with 10 bases remaining between them. CDR3 size: 13 residues. Germline V gene lookup returns CDR1 SEHNR and CDR2 FQNEAQ (reference sequence). The CDR3 region is CASSLADFWGYTF. The CDR3 DNA reads as TGTGCCAGCAGCTTAGCGGACTTCTGGGGCTACACCTTC.